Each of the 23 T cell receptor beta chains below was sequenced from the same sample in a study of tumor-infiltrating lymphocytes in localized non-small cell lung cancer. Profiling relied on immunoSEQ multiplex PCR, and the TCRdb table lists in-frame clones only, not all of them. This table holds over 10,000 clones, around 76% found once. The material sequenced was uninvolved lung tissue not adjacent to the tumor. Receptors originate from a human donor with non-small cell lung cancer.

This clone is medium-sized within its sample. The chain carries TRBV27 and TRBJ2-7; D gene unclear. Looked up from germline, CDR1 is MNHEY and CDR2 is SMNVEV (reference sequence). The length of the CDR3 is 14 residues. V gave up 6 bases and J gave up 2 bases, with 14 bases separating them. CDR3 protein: CASRPLGGTYEQYF. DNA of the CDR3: TGTGCCAGCAGGCCACTGGGCGGTACCTACGAGCAGTACTTC.

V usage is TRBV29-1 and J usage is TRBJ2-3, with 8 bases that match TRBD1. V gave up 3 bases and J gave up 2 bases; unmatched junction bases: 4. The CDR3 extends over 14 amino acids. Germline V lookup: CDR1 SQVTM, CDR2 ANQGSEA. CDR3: CSVDGTGDTDTQYF. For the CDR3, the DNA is TGCAGCGTTGACGGGACAGGCGACACAGATACGCAGTATTTT.

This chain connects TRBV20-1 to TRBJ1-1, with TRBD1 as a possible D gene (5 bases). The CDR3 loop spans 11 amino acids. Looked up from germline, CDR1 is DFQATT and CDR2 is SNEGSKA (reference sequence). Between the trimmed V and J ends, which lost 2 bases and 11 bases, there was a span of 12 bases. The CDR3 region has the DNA TGCAGTGCTAGAAGGGGATTGATGGCTTTCTTT. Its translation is CSARRGLMAFF.

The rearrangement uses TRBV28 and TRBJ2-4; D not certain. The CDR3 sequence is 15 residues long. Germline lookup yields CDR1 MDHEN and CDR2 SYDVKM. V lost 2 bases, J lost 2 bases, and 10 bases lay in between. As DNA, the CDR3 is TGTGCCAGCAGTTTAGCAGGCGGATCCAAAAACATTCAGTACTTC. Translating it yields CASSLAGGSKNIQYF. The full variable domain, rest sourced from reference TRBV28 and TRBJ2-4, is DVKVTQSSRYLVKRTGEKVFLECVQDMDHENMFWYRQDPGLGLRLIYFSYDVKMKEKGDIPEGYSVSREKKERFSLILESASTNQTSMYLCASSLAGGSKNIQYFGAGTRLSVL.

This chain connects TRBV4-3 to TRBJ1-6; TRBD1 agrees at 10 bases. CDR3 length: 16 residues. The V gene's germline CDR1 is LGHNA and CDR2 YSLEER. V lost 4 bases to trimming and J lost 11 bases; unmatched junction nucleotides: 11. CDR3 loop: CASSLVPGQGLAPLHF. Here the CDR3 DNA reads TGCGCCAGCAGCCTCGTCCCGGGACAGGGGTTGGCACCCCTCCACTTT.

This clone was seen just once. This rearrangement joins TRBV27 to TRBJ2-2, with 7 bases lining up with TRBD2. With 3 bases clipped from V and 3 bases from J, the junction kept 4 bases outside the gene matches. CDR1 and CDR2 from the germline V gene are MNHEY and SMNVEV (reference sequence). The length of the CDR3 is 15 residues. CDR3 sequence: CASSLLGGDTGELFF. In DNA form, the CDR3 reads TGTGCCAGCAGTTTGCTGGGGGGGGACACCGGGGAGCTGTTTTTT.

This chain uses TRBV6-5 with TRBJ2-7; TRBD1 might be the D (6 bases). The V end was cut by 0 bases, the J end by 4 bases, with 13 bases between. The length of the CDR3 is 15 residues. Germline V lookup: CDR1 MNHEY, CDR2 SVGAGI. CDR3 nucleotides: TGTGCCAGCAGTTACTCGGGGGCTTTTTTGTACGAGCAGTACTTC. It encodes CASSYSGAFLYEQYF.

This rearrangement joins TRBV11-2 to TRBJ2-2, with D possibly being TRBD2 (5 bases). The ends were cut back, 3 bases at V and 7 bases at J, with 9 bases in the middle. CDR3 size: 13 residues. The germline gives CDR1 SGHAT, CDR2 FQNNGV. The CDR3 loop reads CASSFRRDGELFF. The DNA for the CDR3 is TGTGCCAGCAGCTTTCGCCGGGACGGGGAGCTGTTTTTT.

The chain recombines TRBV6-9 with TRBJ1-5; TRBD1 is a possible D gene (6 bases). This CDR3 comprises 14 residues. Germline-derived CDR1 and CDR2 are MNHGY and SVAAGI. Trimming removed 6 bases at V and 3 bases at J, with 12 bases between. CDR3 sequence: CASRDTGPNQPQHF. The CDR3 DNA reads TGTGCCAGCAGGGATACAGGGCCCAATCAGCCCCAGCATTTT.

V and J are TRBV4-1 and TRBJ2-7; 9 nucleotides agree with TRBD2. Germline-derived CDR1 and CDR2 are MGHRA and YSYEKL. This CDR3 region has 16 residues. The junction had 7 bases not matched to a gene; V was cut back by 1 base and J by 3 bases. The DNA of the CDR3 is TGCGCCAGCAGCCAAGGAGGAAGCGGGAGGAGCTACGAGCAGTACTTC. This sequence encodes CASSQGGSGRSYEQYF.

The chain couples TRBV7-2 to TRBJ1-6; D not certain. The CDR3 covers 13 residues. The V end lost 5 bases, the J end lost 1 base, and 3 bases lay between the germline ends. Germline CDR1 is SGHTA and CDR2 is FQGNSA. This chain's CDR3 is CASSLSYNSPLHF. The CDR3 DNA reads TGTGCCAGCAGCCTATCCTATAATTCACCCCTCCACTTT.

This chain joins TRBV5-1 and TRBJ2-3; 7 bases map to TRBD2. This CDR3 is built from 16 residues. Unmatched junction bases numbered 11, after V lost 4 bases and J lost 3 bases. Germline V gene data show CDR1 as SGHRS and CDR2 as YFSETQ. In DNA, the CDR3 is TGCGCCAGCAGCCGGGGGGAGCGGGGTAGAACAGATACGCAGTATTTT. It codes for CASSRGERGRTDTQYF.

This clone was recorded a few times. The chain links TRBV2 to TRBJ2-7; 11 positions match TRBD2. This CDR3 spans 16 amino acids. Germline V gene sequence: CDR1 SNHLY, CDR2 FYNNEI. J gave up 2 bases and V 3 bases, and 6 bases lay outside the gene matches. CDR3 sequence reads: CASSDRTSGSPYEQYF. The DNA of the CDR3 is TGTGCCAGCAGTGACCGAACTAGCGGGAGCCCCTACGAGCAGTACTTC.

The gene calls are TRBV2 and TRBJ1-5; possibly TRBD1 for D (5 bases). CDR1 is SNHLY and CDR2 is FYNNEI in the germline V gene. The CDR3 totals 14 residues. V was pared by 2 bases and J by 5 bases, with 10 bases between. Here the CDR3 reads CASSELGRHQPQHF. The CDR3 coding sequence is TGTGCCAGCAGTGAACTGGGACGGCATCAGCCCCAGCATTTT.

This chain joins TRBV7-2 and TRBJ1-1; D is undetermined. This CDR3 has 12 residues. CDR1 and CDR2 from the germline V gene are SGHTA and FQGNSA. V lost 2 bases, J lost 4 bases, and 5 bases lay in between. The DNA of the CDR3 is TGTGCCAGCAGCTTATTTCCCACTGAAGCTTTCTTT. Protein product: CASSLFPTEAFF.

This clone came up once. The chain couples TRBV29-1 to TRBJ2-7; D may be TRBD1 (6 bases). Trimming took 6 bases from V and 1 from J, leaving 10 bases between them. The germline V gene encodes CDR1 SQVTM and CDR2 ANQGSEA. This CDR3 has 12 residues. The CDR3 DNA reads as TGCAGCGTCGGACAGTTTTCCTACGAGCAGTACTTC. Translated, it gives CSVGQFSYEQYF.

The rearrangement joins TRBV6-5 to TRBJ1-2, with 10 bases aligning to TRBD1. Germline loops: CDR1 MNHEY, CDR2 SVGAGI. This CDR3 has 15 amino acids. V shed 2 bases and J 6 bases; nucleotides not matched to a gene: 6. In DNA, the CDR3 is TGTGCCAGCAGTTACGAGGGGACAGGGGAAAATGGCTACACCTTC. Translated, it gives CASSYEGTGENGYTF.

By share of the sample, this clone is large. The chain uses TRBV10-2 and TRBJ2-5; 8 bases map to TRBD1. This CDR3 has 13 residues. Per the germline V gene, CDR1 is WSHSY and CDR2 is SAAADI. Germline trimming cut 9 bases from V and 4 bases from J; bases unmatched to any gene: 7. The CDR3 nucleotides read TGCGCCAGTAGGACAGGGCAGGGAGAGACCCAGTACTTC. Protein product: CASRTGQGETQYF.

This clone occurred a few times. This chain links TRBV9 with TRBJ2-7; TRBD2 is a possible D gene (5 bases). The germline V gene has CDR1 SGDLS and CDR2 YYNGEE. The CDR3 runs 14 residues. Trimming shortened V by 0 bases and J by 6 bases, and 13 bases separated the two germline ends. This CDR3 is CASSVATTGSEQYF. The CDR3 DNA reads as TGTGCCAGCAGCGTAGCTACGACGGGATCCGAGCAGTACTTC.

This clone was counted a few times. CDR3 DNA sequence: TGTGCCAGCAGTTGGAGGGGGGAAACCGGGGAGCTGTTTTTT. Translating gives CASSWRGETGELFF. The chain combines TRBV9 with TRBJ2-2; D assignment may be TRBD1 or TRBD2 (6 bases each). V shed 5 bases and J shed 5 bases, with 13 bases lying between them. The CDR3 totals 14 residues. Germline CDR1 SGDLS, CDR2 YYNGEE. The whole variable domain, remainder taken from reference TRBV9 and TRBJ2-2, is DSGVTQTPKHLITATGQRVTLRCSPRSGDLSVYWYQQSLDQGLQFLIQYYNGEERAKGNILERFSAQQFPDLHSELNLSSLELGDSALYFCASSWRGETGELFFGEGSRLTVL.

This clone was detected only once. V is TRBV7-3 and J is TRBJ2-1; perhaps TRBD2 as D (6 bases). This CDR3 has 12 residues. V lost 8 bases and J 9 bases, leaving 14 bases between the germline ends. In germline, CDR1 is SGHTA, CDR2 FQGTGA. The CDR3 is CASGGIRGEQFF. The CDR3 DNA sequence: TGTGCCAGCGGGGGGATCAGAGGTGAGCAGTTCTTC. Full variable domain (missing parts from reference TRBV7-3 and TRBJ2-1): GAGVSQTPSNKVTEKGKYVELRCDPISGHTALYWYRQSLGQGPEFLIYFQGTGAADDSGLPNDRFFAVRPEGSVSTLKIQRTERGDSAVYLCASGGIRGEQFFGPGTRLTVL.

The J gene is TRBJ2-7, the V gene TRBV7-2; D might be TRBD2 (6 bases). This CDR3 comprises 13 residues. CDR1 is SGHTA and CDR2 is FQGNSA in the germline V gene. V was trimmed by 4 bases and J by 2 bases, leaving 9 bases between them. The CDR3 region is CASSWEETYEQYF. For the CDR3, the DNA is TGTGCCAGCAGCTGGGAGGAGACCTACGAGCAGTACTTC.

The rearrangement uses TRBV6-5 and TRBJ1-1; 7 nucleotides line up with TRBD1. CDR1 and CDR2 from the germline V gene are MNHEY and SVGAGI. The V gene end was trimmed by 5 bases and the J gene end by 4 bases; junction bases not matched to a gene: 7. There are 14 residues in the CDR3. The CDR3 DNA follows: TGTGCCAGCAGTGGAGACAGGGCGGGCACTGAAGCTTTCTTT. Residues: CASSGDRAGTEAFF.